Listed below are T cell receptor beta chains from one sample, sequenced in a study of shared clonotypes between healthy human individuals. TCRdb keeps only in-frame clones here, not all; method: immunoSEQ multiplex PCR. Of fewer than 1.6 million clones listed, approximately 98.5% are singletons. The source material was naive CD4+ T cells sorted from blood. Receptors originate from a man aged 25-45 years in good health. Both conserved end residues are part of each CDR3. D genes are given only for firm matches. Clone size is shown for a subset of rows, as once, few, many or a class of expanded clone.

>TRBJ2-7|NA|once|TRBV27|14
TGTGCCAGCAGTTTATCGATTGGGTATTCAGAGCAGTACTTC
CASSLSIGYSEQYF
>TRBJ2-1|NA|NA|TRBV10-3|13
TGTGCCATCTCTTCCAGGGCGGGCGATGAGCAGTTCTTC
CAISSRAGDEQFF
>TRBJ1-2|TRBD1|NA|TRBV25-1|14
TGTGCCAGCAGTGAACCGGACAGGGCTGATGGCTACACCTTC
CASSEPDRADGYTF
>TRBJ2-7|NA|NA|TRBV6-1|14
TGTGCCAGCACTCTACAGCCGGAGGGCTACGAGCAGTACTTC
CASTLQPEGYEQYF
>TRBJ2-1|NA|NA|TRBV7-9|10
TGTGCCAGCAGCGGTAATGAGCAGTTCTTC
CASSGNEQFF
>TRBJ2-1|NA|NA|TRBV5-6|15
TGTGCCAGCAGCCGGACCGGTGGGGCCTACAATGAGCAGTTCTTC
CASSRTGGAYNEQFF
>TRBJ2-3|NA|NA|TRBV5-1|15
TGCGCCAGCACACTACAAGGAGGGCAGACAGATACGCAGTATTTT
CASTLQGGQTDTQYF
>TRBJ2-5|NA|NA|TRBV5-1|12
TGCGCCAGCAGCAGTCAACAAGAGACCCAGTACTTC
CASSSQQETQYF
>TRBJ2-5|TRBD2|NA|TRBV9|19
TGTGCCAGCAGCGTAAATAGGGGGGGACTAGCGGGAGTCCTGGAGACCCAGTACTTC
CASSVNRGGLAGVLETQYF
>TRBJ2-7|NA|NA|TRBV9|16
TGTGCCAGCAGCGGACCTCCTGGCGGTACCAACTACGAGCAGTACTTC
CASSGPPGGTNYEQYF
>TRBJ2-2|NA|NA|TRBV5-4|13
TGTGCCAGCAGCTCTGACTATGCCGGGGAGCTGTTTTTT
CASSSDYAGELFF
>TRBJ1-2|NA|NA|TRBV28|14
TGTGCCAGCAGTTTAGGGGTGCGGGACTATGGCTACACCTTC
CASSLGVRDYGYTF
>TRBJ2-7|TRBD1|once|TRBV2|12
TGTGCCAGCAGAACAGGGGTATACGAGCAGTACTTC
CASRTGVYEQYF
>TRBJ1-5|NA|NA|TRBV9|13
TGTGCCAGCAGCGAAACGGGCAATCAGCCCCAGCATTTT
CASSETGNQPQHF
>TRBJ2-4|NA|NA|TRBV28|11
TGTGCCAGCAGTTTCCGAGGGGACACCTACTTC
CASSFRGDTYF
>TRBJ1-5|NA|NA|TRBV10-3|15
TGTGCCATCAGTGAGTCGGGGGGAAAATATCAGCCCCAGCATTTT
CAISESGGKYQPQHF
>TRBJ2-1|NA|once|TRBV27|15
TGTGCCAGCAGTTTCCCTAGCAGGGGTAGGAATGAGCAGTTCTTC
CASSFPSRGRNEQFF
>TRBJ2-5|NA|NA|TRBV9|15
TGTGCCAGCAGCCTCTTAGGGTACTGGGCGGAGACCCAGTACTTC
CASSLLGYWAETQYF
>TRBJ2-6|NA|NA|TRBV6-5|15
TGTGCCAGCAGGACACAGATCTCTGGGGCCAACGTCCTGACTTTC
CASRTQISGANVLTF
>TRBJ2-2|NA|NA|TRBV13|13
TGTGCCAGCAGCAACAGATATACCGGGGAGCTGTTTTTT
CASSNRYTGELFF
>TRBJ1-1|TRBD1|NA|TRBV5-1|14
TGCGCCAGCAGCTTGGGGCAGGGGGTGACTGAAGCTTTCTTT
CASSLGQGVTEAFF
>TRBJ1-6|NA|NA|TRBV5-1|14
TGCGCCAGCAGCGTCGTTGCCAGCGATTCACCCCTCCACTTT
CASSVVASDSPLHF
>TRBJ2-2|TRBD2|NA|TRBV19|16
TGTGCCAGTAGTCTTGGACTAGCGGGAGTCCCCGGGGAGCTGTTTTTT
CASSLGLAGVPGELFF
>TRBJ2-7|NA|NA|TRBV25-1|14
TGTGCCAGCAGTGCAATTAGCGGATCCTACGAGCAGTACTTC
CASSAISGSYEQYF
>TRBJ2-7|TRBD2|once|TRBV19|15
TGTGCCAGTAGTACCCTAGCGGGAAACATAGGGGAGCAGTACTTC
CASSTLAGNIGEQYF
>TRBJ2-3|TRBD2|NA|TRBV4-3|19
TGCGCCAGCAGCCAAGGCCCACTAGCGGGAGGACTTAGCACAGATACGCAGTATTTT
CASSQGPLAGGLSTDTQYF
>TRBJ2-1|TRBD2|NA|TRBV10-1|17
TGCGCCAGCAGTGAGTCGAAGAGACTAGCGGGAGACAATGAGCAGTTCTTC
CASSESKRLAGDNEQFF
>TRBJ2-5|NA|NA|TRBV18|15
TGTGCCAGCTCACCACGCGCACAGGGCGGGGAGACCCAGTACTTC
CASSPRAQGGETQYF
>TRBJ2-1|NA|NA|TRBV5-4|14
TGTGCCAGCAGCTTGGACAGGGACTACAATGAGCAGTTCTTC
CASSLDRDYNEQFF
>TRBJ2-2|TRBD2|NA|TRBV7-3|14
TGTGCCAGCAGCCAGACTAGCTTAACCGGGGAGCTGTTTTTT
CASSQTSLTGELFF
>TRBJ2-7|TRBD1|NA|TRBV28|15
TGTGCCAGCAGTTTGCCGGGACAGGCCTCCTACGAGCAGTACTTC
CASSLPGQASYEQYF
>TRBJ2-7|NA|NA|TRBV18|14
TGTGCCAGCTCACCCCTAGCCGGTTCCAACGAGCAGTACTTC
CASSPLAGSNEQYF
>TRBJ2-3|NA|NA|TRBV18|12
TGTGCCAGCTTACGCTTAACAGATACGCAGTATTTT
CASLRLTDTQYF
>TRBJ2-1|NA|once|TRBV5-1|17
TGCGCCAGCAGCTTGGTTAGGGCGGGAAGCTCCTACAATGAGCAGTTCTTC
CASSLVRAGSSYNEQFF
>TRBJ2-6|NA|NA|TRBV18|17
TGTGCCAGCTCACCAACACTCACGGGGCTTGGGGCCAACGTCCTGACTTTC
CASSPTLTGLGANVLTF
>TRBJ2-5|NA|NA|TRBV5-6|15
TGTGCCAGCAGCTTCTTTGCAGGGGTACAAGAGACCCAGTACTTC
CASSFFAGVQETQYF